This T cell receptor beta chain comes out of a study of T cells in Graves' hyperthyroidism and ophthalmopathy (dated by TCRdb to the late 2010s). Regarding the research as a whole: Peripheral blood was sampled at the time of initial diagnosis, prior to any treatment. For training and testing, the 100 or so patients in the discovery cohort were randomly divided in a 7:3 ratio. After blood sampling, hyperthyroidism patients were treated with methimazole at a starting dose of 30 mg daily, and ophthalmopathy patients were treated with high-dose intravenous methylprednisolone. A discovery cohort of roughly 96 patients, fewer than 50 with Graves' ophthalmopathy and more than 55 with stable Graves' hyperthyroidism, was used to find distinguishing TCR V-J signatures. TCR Vbeta CDR3 sequencing of 140 or so peripheral blood samples (more than 40 ophthalmopathy, 70 to 85 hyperthyroidism and around 17 progressor patients) is reported in the paper. Thyroid tissue and blood T-cell repertoires from six Graves' hyperthyroidism patients were also compared in the study. An independent validation cohort of 18 to 20 hyperthyroidism patients and some 15 patients who later progressed to ophthalmopathy tested prospective prediction of ophthalmopathy.

Stable Graves' hyperthyroidism was defined as no progression to ophthalmopathy during 18 months of follow-up. Hyperthyroidism patients were aged 18 to 65 years and newly diagnosed, with disease duration of less than 2 months. Exclusion was applied to patients with uncontrolled infections, other autoimmune diseases, pregnancy or lactation. Diagnoses were based on clinical symptoms, serum thyroxine and TRAb, thyroid ultrasound and orbital computed tomography. PBMCs were separated from approximately 9.9 ml of fresh peripheral blood using Ficoll-Paque density gradient centrifugation. Total RNA was extracted with Trizol reagent, and quality was checked on an Agilent 2100 Bioanalyzer. From a lookup of the germline V gene, CDR1 and CDR2 are SGHRS and YFSETQ. Cut back by 0 bases and 2 bases, the V and J ends lie 12 bases apart. The CDR3 runs 15 amino acids, cysteine and phenylalanine included. Left in the record is the CDR3 DNA by itself, 45 bases read in frame from the first base.

The TCR beta CDR3 regions were amplified from the RNA transcripts. For the first round of RT-PCR on the TCR CDR3, the HTBI primer set was used together with the Qiagen OneStep RT-PCR kit. A second multiplex PCR round built the libraries, followed by size selection and purification. Libraries were sequenced paired-end with 100 bp reads on an Illumina HiSeq2000. Turning to the authors' computational methods: SOAPnuke was used to process the raw data, throwing out any read that contained adapters or uncalled bases, had a mean Phred below 15, or lacked an exact constant-primer or identifier match. COPE v1.2.5 was used to merge the high-quality paired reads, and each unique nucleotide sequence was defined as a clonotype. MiTCR v1.1 was used to align the clonotypes against IMGT TRBV, TRBD and TRBJ reference segments. The analysis included only V-J combinations with a frequency above 0.0001, which together covered more than 98% of the repertoires. The TCS score was defined as F50 (clonal expansion) divided by E x V (chaos), with BLOSUM62-based TCRdist calculated between CDR3 peptides within each V-J. Welch's t-statistics and random forest reduced fewer than 600 V-J features to roughly 13, which were used in a naive Bayes classifier (R e1071). The public reads were quality trimmed at Q25 with fastp and then assembled into clones with MiXCR by TCRdb, keeping productive beta chains. Each entry is one CDR3 protein sequence, shown with its most common DNA and genes. The V and J calls were not made by the authors but by TCRdb's processing. In this sample the table shows about 380,000 distinct CDR3 sequences, approximately 15% of which occur a single time. The top ten clonotypes cover approximately 9.9% of the sample.

Here is what the overall study found, with its caveats: Most expanded thyroid clonotypes (frequency above 0.001) were also detected in blood, a finding suggesting that blood repertoires may reflect thyroid immune responses. Sample size was not statistically predetermined, and investigators were not blinded to group allocation. A 13 V-J signature model separated ophthalmopathy from stable hyperthyroidism, with approximately 87% sensitivity and 81.08% specificity in cross-validation and 80%/75% in testing. In validation, the model predicted progression to ophthalmopathy a median of around six months before onset, with about 64% sensitivity and 72.22% specificity.

This clonotype was found many times. What antigen it recognizes has not been identified. One base away there is no much larger clone; base qualities are not given. Sequenced input: blood. The chain was built from TRBV5-1 and TRBJ2-7; the D gene lacks a confident call. The source is a woman in her sixties with Graves' hyperthyroidism. In nucleotide form, the sequence is TGCGCCAGCAGCTTGGGTAGCCGGACCCCCTACGAGCAGTACTTC. Translated, this is CASSLGSRTPYEQYF.